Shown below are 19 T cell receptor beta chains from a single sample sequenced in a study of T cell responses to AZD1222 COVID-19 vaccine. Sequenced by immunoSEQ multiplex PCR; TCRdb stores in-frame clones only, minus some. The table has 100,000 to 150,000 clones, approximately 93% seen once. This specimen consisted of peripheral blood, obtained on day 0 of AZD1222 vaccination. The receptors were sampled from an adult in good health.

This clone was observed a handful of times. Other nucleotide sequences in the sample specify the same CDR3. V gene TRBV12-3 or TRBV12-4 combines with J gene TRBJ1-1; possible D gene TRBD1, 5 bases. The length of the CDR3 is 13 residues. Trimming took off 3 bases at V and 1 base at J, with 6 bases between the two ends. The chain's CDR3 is CASSFGGNTEAFF. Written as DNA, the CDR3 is TGTGCCAGCAGTTTTGGGGGGAACACTGAAGCTTTCTTT.

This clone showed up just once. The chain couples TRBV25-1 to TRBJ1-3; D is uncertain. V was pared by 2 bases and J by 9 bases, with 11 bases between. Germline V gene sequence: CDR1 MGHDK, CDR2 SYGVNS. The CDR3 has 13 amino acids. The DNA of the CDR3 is TGTGCCAGCAGTGAAGCGGGAGACGGCACCATATATTTT. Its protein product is CASSEAGDGTIYF.

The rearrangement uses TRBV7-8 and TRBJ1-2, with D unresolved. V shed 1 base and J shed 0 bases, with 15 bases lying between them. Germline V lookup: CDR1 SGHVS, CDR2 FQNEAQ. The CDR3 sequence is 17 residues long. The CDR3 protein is CASSLGQASNTNYGYTF. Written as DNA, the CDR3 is TGTGCCAGCAGCTTAGGGCAGGCATCGAATACTAACTATGGCTACACCTTC.

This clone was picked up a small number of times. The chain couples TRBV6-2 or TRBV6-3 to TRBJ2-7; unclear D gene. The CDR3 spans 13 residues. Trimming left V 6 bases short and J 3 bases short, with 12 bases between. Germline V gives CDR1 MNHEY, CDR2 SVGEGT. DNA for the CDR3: TGTGCCAGCAGCCCCGTCTCCTACTACGAGCAGTACTTC. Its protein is CASSPVSYYEQYF.

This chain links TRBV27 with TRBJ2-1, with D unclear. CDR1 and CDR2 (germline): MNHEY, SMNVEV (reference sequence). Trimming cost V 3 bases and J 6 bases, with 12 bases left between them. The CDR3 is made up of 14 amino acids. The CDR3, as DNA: TGTGCCAGCAGTTTCCCCGGGCCCCTCAATGAGCAGTTCTTC. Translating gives CASSFPGPLNEQFF.

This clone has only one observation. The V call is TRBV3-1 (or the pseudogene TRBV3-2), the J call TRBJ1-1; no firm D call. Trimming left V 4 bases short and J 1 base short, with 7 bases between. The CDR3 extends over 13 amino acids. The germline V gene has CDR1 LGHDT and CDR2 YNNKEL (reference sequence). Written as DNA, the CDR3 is TGTGCCAGCAGCCCCGGTGAGAACACTGAAGCTTTCTTT. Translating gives CASSPGENTEAFF.

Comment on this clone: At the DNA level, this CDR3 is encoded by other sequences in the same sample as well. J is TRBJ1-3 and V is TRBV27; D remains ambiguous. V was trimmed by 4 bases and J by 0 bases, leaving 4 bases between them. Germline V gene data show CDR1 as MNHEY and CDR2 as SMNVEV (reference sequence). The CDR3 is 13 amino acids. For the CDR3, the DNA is TGTGCCAGCAGTTCATCCTCTGGAAACACCATATATTTT. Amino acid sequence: CASSSSSGNTIYF.

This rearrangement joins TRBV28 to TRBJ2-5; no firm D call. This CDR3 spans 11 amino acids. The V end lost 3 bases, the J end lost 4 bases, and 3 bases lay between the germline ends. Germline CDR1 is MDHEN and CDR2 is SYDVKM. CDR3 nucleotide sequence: TGTGCCAGCAGTTTCGGAGAGACCCAGTACTTC. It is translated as CASSFGETQYF.

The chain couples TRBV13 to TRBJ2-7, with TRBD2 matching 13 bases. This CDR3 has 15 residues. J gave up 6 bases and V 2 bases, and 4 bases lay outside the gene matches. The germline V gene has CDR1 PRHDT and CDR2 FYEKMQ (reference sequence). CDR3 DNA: TGTGCCAGCAGCTTAACTAGCGGGAGGGTGAGCGAGCAGTACTTC. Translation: CASSLTSGRVSEQYF. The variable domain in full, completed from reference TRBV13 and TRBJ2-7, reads AAGVIQSPRHLIKEKRETATLKCYPIPRHDTVYWYQQGPGQDPQFLISFYEKMQSDKGSIPDRFSAQQFSDYHSELNMSSLELGDSALYFCASSLTSGRVSEQYFGPGTRLTVT.

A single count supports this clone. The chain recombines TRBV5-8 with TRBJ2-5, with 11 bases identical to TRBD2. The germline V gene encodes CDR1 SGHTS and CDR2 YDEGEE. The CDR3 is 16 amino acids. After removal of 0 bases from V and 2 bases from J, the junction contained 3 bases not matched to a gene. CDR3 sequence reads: CASSLGSGRVQETQYF. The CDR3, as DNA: TGTGCCAGCAGCTTGGGTAGCGGGAGGGTACAAGAGACCCAGTACTTC.

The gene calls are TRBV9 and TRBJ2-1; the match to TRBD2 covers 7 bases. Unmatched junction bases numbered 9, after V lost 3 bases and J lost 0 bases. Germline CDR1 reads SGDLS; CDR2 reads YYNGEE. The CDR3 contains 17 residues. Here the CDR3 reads CASSAIGEGSSYNEQFF. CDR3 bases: TGTGCCAGCAGCGCGATTGGGGAGGGAAGCTCCTACAATGAGCAGTTCTTC.

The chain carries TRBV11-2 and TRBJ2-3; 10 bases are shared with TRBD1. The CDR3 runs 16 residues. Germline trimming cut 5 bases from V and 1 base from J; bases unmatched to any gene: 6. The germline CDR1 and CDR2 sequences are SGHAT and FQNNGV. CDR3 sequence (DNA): TGTGCCAGCAGCATCGACAGGGGGCTGGGCACAGATACGCAGTATTTT. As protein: CASSIDRGLGTDTQYF.

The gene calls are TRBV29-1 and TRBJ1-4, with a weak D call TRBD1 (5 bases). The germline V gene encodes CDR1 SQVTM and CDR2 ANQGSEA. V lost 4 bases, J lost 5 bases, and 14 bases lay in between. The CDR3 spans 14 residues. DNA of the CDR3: TGCAGCGTTGCTATCGGGGGGTCGAATGAAAAACTGTTTTTT. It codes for CSVAIGGSNEKLFF. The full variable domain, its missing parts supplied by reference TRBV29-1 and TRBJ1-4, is SAVISQKPSRDICQRGTSLTIQCQVDSQVTMMFWYRQQPGQSLTLIATANQGSEATYESGFVIDKFPISRPNLTFSTLTVSNMSPEDSSIYLCSVAIGGSNEKLFFGSGTQLSVL.

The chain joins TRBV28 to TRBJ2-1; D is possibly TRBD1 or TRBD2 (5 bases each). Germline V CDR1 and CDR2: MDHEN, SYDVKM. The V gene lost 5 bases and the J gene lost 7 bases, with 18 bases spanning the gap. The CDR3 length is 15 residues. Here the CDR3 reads CASSTRPLSGNEQFF. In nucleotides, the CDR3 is TGTGCCAGCAGTACTAGACCTCTCTCAGGGAATGAGCAGTTCTTC.

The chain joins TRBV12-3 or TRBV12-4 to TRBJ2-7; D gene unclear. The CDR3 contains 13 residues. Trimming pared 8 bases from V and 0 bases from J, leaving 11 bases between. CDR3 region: CASSSESSYEQYF. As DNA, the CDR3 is TGTGCCAGCTCCTCGGAGAGCTCCTACGAGCAGTACTTC.

The CDR3 nucleotides read TGTGCCAGCAGCCCTTCGATTAGAATTAACTATGGCTACACCTTC. Amino acid sequence: CASSPSIRINYGYTF. The chain is built from TRBV6-4 and TRBJ1-2; D remains unclear. Between the trimmed V and J ends, which lost 6 bases and 1 base, there was a span of 15 bases. The CDR3 loop spans 15 amino acids. Germline CDR1 MRHNA, CDR2 SNTAGT.

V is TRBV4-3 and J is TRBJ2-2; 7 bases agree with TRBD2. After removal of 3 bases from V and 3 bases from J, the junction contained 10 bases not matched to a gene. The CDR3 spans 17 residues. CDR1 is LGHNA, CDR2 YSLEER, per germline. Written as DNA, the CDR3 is TGCGCCAGCAGCCAGGCCCGCGGGAGACTGGACACCGGGGAGCTGTTTTTT. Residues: CASSQARGRLDTGELFF.

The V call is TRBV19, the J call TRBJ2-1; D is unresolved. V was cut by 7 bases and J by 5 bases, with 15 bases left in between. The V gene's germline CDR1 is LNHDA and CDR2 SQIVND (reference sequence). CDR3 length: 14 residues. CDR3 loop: CASNSGPQNNEQFF. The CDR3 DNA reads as TGTGCCAGTAACTCTGGGCCACAAAACAATGAGCAGTTCTTC.

In DNA, the CDR3 is TGTGCCAGCAGCGCTGGGACGACTGGCTACACCTTC. This codes for CASSAGTTGYTF. This sequence joins TRBV7-9 and TRBJ1-2, with D tentatively TRBD1 (5 bases). Between the trimmed V and J ends, which lost 5 bases and 7 bases, there was a span of 11 bases. Germline-derived CDR1 and CDR2 are SEHNR and FQNEAQ (reference sequence). The CDR3 covers 12 residues.